This TCR beta chain originates from a study of CD8 T cells in ankylosing spondylitis. Study conclusions and caveats: Roughly eight highly homologous variants made up a TCR beta motif that seemed to typify ankylosing spondylitis blood. Peripheral blood held disease-linked clones only at relatively low frequency, and these were CD8+.

TCRdb redid the calling of the 5' RACE reads with MiXCR, one entry per CDR3 protein. The repertoire holds approximately 38,000 distinct CDR3 sequences, 2.7% seen once, with approximately 4.3% in the top ten. This clonotype has ten or more counts. Its antigen is unknown. This TCR derives from a male donor with ankylosing spondylitis or in good health (not recorded which). The sequencing input was blood, either unsorted or a sorted T cell fraction (not recorded which).

CDR3 sequence (DNA): TGTGCCAGCAGCGTAGGGATAGCGGGAGACATCCGCGAGCAGTACTTC. This translates into CASSVGIAGDIREQYF. This rearrangement joins TRBV9 to TRBJ2-7, with 9 positions matching TRBD2. The trim removed 0 bases at V and 6 bases at J, leaving 10 bases unmatched. The CDR3 covers 16 residues. Germline assignment: CDR1 SGDLS and CDR2 YYNGEE.